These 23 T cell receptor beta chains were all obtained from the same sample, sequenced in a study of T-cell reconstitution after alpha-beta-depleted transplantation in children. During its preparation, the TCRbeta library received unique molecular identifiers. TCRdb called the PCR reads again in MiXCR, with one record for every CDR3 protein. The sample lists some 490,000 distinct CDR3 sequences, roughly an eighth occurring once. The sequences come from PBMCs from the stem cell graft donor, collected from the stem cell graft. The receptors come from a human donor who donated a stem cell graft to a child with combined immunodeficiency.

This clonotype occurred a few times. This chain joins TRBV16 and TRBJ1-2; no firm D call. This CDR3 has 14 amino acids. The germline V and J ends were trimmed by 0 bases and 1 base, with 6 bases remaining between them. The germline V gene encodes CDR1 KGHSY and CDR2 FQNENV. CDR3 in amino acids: CASSQSGSNYGYTF. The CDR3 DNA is TGTGCCAGCAGCCAATCAGGCAGTAACTATGGCTACACCTTC.

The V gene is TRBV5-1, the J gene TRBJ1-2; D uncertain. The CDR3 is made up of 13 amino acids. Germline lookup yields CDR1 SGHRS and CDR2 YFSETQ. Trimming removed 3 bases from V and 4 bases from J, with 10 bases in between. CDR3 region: CASSYSAPYGYTF. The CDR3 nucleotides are TGCGCCAGCAGCTACAGCGCGCCCTATGGCTACACCTTC.

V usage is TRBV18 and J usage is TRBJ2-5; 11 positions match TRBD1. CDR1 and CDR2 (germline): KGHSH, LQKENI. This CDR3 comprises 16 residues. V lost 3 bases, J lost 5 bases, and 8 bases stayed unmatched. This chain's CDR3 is CASSPRAGQGAETQYF. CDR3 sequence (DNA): TGTGCCAGCTCACCGAGGGCTGGACAGGGGGCTGAGACCCAGTACTTC.

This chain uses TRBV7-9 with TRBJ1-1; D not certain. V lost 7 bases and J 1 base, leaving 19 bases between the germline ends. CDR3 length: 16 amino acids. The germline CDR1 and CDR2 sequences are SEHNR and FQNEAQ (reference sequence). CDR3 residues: CASTNPGRTGNTEAFF. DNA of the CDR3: TGTGCCAGCACCAACCCCGGCCGGACTGGGAACACTGAAGCTTTCTTT.

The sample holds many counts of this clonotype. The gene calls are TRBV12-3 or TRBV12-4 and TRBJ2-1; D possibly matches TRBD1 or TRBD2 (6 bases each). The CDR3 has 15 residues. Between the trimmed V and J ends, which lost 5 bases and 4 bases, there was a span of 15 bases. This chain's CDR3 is CASSPWGRGYNEQFF. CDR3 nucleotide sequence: TGTGCCAGCAGTCCTTGGGGGCGGGGATACAATGAGCAGTTCTTC.

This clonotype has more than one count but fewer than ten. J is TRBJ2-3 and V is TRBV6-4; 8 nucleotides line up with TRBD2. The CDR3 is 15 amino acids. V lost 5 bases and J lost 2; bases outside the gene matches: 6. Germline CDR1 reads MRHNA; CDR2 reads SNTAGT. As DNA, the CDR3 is TGTGCCAGCAGTATGGCGGGGGGACACACAGATACGCAGTATTTT. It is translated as CASSMAGGHTDTQYF.

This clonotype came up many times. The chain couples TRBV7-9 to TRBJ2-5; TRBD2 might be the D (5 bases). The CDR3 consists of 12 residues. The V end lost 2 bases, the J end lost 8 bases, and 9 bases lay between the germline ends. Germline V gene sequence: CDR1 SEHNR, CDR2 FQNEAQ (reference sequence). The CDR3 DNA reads TGTGCCAGCAGCTTAAACGAGGGTACCCAGTACTTC. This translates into CASSLNEGTQYF.

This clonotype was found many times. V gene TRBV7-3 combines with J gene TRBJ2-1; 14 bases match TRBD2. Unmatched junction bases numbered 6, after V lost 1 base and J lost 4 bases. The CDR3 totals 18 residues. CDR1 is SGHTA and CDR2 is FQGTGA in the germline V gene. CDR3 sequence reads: CASSLRLAGGPGYNEQFF. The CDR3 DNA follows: TGTGCCAGCAGCTTAAGACTAGCGGGAGGGCCGGGGTACAATGAGCAGTTCTTC.

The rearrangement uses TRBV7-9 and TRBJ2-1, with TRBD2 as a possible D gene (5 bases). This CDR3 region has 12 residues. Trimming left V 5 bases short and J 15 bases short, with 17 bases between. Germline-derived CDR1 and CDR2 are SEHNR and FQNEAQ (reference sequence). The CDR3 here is CASSPSREGLFF. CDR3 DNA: TGTGCCAGCAGCCCCTCCCGGGAAGGTTTGTTCTTC.

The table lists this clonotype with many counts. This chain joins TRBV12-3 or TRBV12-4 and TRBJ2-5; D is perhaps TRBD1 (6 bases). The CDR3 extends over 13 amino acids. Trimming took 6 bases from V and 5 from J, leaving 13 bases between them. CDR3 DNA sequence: TGTGCCAGCAGACTACAGGGTTGGGAGACCCAGTACTTC. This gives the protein CASRLQGWETQYF.

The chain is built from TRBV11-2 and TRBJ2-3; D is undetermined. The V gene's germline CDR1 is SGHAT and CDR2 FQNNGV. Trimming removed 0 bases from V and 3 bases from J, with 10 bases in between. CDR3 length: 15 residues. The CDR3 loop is CASSLDGVGTDTQYF. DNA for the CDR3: TGTGCCAGCAGCTTAGATGGGGTAGGAACAGATACGCAGTATTTT.

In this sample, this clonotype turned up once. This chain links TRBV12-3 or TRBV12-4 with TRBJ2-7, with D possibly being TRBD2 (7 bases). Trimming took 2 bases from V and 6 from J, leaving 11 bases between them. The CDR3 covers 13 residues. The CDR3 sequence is CASSLWGGLEQYF. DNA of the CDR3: TGTGCCAGCAGTTTATGGGGGGGGCTCGAGCAGTACTTC.

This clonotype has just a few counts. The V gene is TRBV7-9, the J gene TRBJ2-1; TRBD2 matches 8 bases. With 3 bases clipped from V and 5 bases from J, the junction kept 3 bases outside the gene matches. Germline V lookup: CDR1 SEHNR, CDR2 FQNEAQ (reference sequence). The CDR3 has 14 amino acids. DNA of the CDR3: TGTGCCAGCAGCTTTTCACTAGCGGACAATGAGCAGTTCTTC. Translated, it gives CASSFSLADNEQFF.

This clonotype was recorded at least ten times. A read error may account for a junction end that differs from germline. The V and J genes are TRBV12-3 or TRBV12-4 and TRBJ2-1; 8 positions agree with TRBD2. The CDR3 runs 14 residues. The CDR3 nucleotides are TGTGCCAGCAGCTTAGCGGGATTGATCAATGAGCAGTTCTTC. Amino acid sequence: CASSLAGLINEQFF.

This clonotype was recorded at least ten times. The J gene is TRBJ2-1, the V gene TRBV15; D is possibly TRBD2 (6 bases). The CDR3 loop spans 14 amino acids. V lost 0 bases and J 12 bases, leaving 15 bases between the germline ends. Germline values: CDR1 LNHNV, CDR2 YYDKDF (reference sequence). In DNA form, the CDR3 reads TGTGCCACCAGCAGAGAACGCCGGGGGAAGGGGCAGTTCTTC. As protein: CATSRERRGKGQFF.

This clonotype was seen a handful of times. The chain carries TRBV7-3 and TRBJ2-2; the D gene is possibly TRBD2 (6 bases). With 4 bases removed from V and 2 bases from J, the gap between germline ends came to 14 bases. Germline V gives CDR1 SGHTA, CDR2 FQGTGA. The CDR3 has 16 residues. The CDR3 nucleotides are TGTGCCAGCAGCTCCGGAGGGCCAGCAAACACCGGGGAGCTGTTTTTT. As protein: CASSSGGPANTGELFF.

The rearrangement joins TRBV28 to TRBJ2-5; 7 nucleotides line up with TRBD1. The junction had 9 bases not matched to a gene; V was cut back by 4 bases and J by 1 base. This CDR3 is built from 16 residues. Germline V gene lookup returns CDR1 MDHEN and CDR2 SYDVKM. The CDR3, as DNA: TGTGCCAGCAGTTACGCCCATCCAGGGGGCCAAGAGACCCAGTACTTC. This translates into CASSYAHPGGQETQYF. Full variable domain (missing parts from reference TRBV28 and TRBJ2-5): DVKVTQSSRYLVKRTGEKVFLECVQDMDHENMFWYRQDPGLGLRLIYFSYDVKMKEKGDIPEGYSVSREKKERFSLILESASTNQTSMYLCASSYAHPGGQETQYFGPGTRLLVL.

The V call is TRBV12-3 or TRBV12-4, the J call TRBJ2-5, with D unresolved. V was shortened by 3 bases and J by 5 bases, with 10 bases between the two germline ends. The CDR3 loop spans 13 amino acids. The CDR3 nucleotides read TGTGCCAGCAGTTTCGGGTGGGTTGAGACCCAGTACTTC. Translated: CASSFGWVETQYF.

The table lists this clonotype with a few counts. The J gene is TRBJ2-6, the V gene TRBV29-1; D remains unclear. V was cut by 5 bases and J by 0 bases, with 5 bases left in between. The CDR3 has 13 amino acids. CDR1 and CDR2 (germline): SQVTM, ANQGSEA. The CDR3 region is CSVNSSGANVLTF. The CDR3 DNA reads TGCAGCGTTAATAGCTCTGGGGCCAACGTCCTGACTTTC.

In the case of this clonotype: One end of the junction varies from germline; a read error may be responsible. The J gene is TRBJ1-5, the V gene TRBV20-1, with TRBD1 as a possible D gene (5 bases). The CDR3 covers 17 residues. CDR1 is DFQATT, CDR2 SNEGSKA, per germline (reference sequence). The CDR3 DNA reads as TGCTGTGCTAGTCCTATCGGGACCCCACAGCTCAATCAGCCCCAGCATTTT. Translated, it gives CCASPIGTPQLNQPQHF.

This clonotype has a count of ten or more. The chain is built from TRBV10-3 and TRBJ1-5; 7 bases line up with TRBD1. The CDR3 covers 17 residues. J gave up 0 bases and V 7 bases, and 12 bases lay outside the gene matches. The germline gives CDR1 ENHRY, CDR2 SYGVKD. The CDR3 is CAIIFRGGQDSNQPQHF. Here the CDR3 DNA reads TGTGCCATCATTTTCAGGGGGGGACAAGATAGCAATCAGCCCCAGCATTTT.

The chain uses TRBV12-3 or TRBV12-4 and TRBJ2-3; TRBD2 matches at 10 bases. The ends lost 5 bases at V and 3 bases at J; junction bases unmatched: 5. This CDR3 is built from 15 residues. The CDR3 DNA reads TGTGCCAGCAGTCCCAGCGGGAGGGAGACAGATACGCAGTATTTT. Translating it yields CASSPSGRETDTQYF.

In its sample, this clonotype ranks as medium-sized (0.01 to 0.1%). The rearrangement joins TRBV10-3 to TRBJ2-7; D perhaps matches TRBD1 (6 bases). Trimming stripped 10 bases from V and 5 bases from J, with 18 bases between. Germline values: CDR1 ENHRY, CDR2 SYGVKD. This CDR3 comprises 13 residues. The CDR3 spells CATSGTQFDEQYF. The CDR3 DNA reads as TGTGCCACCTCCGGGACACAATTTGACGAGCAGTACTTC.